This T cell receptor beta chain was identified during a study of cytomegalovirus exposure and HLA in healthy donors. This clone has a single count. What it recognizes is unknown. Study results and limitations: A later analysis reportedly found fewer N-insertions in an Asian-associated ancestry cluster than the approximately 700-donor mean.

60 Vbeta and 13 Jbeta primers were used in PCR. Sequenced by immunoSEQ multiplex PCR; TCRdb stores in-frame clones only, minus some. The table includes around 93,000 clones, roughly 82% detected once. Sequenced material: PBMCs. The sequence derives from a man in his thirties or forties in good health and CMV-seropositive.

CDR3 in DNA: TGTGCCAGCAGCCCGGACTCTAGCTCCTATAATTCACCCCTCCACTTT. It is translated as CASSPDSSSYNSPLHF. V and J are TRBV4-2 and TRBJ1-6; unclear D gene. Trimming left V 4 bases short and J 0 bases short, with 10 bases between. Germline V gene lookup returns CDR1 LGHNA and CDR2 YNFKEQ. CDR3 length: 16 residues.